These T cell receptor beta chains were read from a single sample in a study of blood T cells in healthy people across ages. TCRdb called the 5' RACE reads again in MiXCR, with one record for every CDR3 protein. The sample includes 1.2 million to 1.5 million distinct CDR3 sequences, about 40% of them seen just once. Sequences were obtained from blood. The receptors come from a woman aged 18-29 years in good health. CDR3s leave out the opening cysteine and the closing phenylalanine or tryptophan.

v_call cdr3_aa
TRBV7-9 ASSGDRVNSPLH
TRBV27 ASSLINNEQY
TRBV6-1 ASSPRLAGGPSSYEQY
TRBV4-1 ASSQGTGYT
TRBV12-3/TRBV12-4 ATRRGSIYGYT
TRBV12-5 ASGFEAGGDYGCT
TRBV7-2 ASSKGEMNTEAF
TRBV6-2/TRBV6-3 ASSYGGGSHEQY
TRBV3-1 ASSQEGRSGGTDTQY
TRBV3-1 ASSPVGSRYYEQY
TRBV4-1 ASSQTRDMETQY
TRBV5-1 ASSLDRTYNEQF
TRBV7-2 ASSLFRRDSYEQY
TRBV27 ASSPYMNRETQY
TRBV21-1 ASGDPNSYEQY
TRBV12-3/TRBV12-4 ASSDDYYPHSTDTQY
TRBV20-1 SANSWREGSDTQY
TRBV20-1 SAKSGTGLSEQY
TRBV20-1 SARGLGEGYEQY
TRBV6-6 ASIPTSPQFTDTQY
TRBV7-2 ASSLGAIDRYEQY
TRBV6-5 ASSYMGYDEKLF
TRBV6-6 ASTPGGPQGEAF
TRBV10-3 AISQTGTSSYEQY
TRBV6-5 ASSYRRSSTDTQY
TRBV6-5 ASRDMLHSPLH
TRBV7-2 ASSSLGLAGGPTGDTQY
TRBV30 ACRAKRVIYGYT
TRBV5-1 ASSLEAASTEAF